The rows below give T cell receptor beta chains drawn from one sample of a study of blood T cell repertoires in COVID-19. Sequencing was performed with immunoSEQ multiplex PCR; in TCRdb, only in-frame clones are kept and a portion is missing. The sample carries a few hundred thousand clones, just under 85% recorded once. What was sequenced was peripheral blood. The receptors derive from a woman aged 50 to 65 with active or convalescent COVID-19. CDR3s include the opening cysteine and the closing phenylalanine or tryptophan. Fields, in order: V gene, CDR3 length, J gene, clone size, CDR3 protein. Clone size is shown for a subset of rows, as once, few, many or a class of expanded clone.

>TRBV9|17|TRBJ2-2|NA
CASSARPGQGGHGELFF
>TRBV5-6|12|TRBJ2-5|NA
CASSLRDRAQYF
>TRBV5-1|14|TRBJ2-7|NA
CASSLVGQGYEQYF
>TRBV18|16|TRBJ1-4|once
CASSPRRGTTNEKLFF
>TRBV13|12|TRBJ2-7|few
CASSFTRSEQYF
>TRBV6-5|13|TRBJ1-2|NA
CASSPQGDYGYTF
>TRBV28|15|TRBJ2-7|NA
CASTLAGGAPYEQYF
>TRBV19|14|TRBJ1-1|NA
CASSMAGGRAEAFF
>TRBV5-6|15|TRBJ1-3|NA
CASSLDYRMGNTIYF
>TRBV5-1|14|TRBJ1-2|once
CASSSDRRSIRYTF
>TRBV5-4|15|TRBJ1-3|NA
CASSLDRASWNTIYF
>TRBV7-8|16|TRBJ1-4|NA
CASSLGPGFSNEKLFF
>TRBV5-1|14|TRBJ1-2|NA
CASSPRTDNYGYTF
>TRBV3-1/TRBV3-2|13|TRBJ1-2|NA
CASSETGGGGYTF
>TRBV7-2|14|TRBJ1-1|NA
CASREARQNTEAFF
>TRBV29-1|16|TRBJ2-1|NA
CSVVNTGHPSYNEQFF
>TRBV9|14|TRBJ2-7|NA
CASSPGGTSYEQYF
>TRBV10-3|14|TRBJ2-7|once
CAITRQGSSAEQYF
>TRBV11-2|13|TRBJ2-4|NA
CASSLTTINIQYF
>TRBV10-3|14|TRBJ1-3|few
CAISDGRSGNTIYF
>TRBV14|14|TRBJ1-2|NA
CASSETGGVYGYTF
>TRBV19|17|TRBJ1-5|NA
CASRPGGGSDSNQPQHF
>TRBV5-1|16|TRBJ1-2|few
CASTLSGGLVGYGYTF
>TRBV6-5|13|TRBJ1-1|NA
CASYRGMNTEAFF
>TRBV19|14|TRBJ2-7|NA
CASSITNGPYEQYF
>TRBV15|18|TRBJ1-1|NA
CATSRGMGTGKMYTEAFF
>TRBV7-6|16|TRBJ2-5|NA
CASRKDLAGGPETQYF
>TRBV5-4|13|TRBJ2-7|NA
CASSLDISYEQYF
>TRBV29-1|13|TRBJ2-1|NA
CSVVSGSLNEQFF
>TRBV2|19|TRBJ2-1|once
CASSAGSGLAGDSYNEQFF
>TRBV12-3/TRBV12-4|12|TRBJ1-5|NA
CASSFGDGPQHF
>TRBV5-1|14|TRBJ2-1|NA
CASSLAQGRNEQFF
>TRBV15|15|TRBJ2-5|once
CATSRGGLGQETQYF
>TRBV27|15|TRBJ1-5|NA
CASSLSGGSNQPQHF
>TRBV7-3|15|TRBJ2-1|NA
CASSLATSGFTEQFF
>TRBV19|15|TRBJ2-1|once
CASRRLAGGGDEQFF
>TRBV11-3|20|TRBJ2-3|NA
CASSLEELAGTKSSTDTQYF
>TRBV27|14|TRBJ1-1|NA
CASSFGGVNTEAFF
>TRBV27|16|TRBJ1-1|NA
CASSPARGGVDTEAFF
>TRBV6-5|13|TRBJ2-1|NA
CASSYFKRGEQFF
>TRBV7-3|17|TRBJ2-6|NA
CASSSLAPQSGANVLTF
>TRBV25-1|11|TRBJ1-1|NA
CASSDYAEAFF
>TRBV21-1|15|TRBJ2-5|NA
CASSKVQTGAETQYF